This T cell receptor (beta chain) was identified during a study of a mutant IDH1 vaccine in newly diagnosed glioma. The wider study: Patients received eight vaccinations in weeks 1, 3, 5, 7, 11, 15, 19, 23. Earlier therapy was either radiotherapy, temozolomide, or both, and most got both.

Study-wide results and caveats: Alterations occurring in top peripheral T cell clonotypes seemed unrelated to pseudoprogression.

Trimming took off 1 base at V and 1 base at J, with 10 bases between the two ends. Germline V gene data show CDR1 as SGHRS and CDR2 as YFSETQ. The CDR3 loop spans 15 amino acids. Profiled with immunoSEQ multiplex PCR; TCRdb holds only in-frame clones, not every one. The sample holds around 35,000 clones, around 83% seen once. As to time point: week 5, during vaccination. All doses held 300 ug of mutant IDH1 20-mer peptide, with topical imiquimod. About this clone itself: Its specificity is not known.

Sample: PBMCs, taken from a glioma patient whose treatment included an IDH1 peptide vaccine. The sequence derives from a man aged 25 to 40 with glioma. The chain joins TRBV5-1 to TRBJ2-3; the D is unclear. The CDR3 spells CASSLLGPRTDTQYF. Here the CDR3 DNA reads TGCGCCAGCAGCTTGTTAGGGCCCCGCACAGATACGCAGTATTTT.